A single sample gave rise to the 8 T cell receptor beta chains below, sequenced in a study of blood T cell repertoires in COVID-19. The table came from immunoSEQ multiplex PCR; TCRdb's copy has only in-frame clones and leaves some out. This repertoire shows about 400,000 clones, 88% found once; its top ten account for around 2%. The sequenced material came from PBMCs or T cells enriched from blood (not recorded which). The source of these receptors is a middle-aged woman with acute COVID-19.

This sequence joins TRBV5-1 and TRBJ2-4; 10 bases are a match to TRBD1. V lost 4 bases, J lost 8 bases, and 6 bases stayed unmatched. Looked up from germline, CDR1 is SGHRS and CDR2 is YFSETQ. The CDR3 spans 14 residues. CDR3 loop: CASSDRDRGDIQYF. DNA for the CDR3: TGCGCCAGCAGCGACCGGGACAGGGGAGACATTCAGTACTTC.

This clone has a single count. DNA of the CDR3: TGTGCCAGCAGCGTAGAAACAGGGGGTTCACCCCTCCACTTT. The encoded protein is CASSVETGGSPLHF. The V call is TRBV9, the J call TRBJ1-6; 8 nucleotides line up with TRBD1. Germline-derived CDR1 and CDR2 are SGDLS and YYNGEE. The CDR3 covers 14 residues. The ends lost 0 bases at V and 9 bases at J; junction bases unmatched: 2.

The chain combines TRBV9 with TRBJ2-1, with TRBD1 matching 10 bases. CDR1 SGDLS and CDR2 YYNGEE come from the germline V gene. J was trimmed by 5 bases and V by 0 bases; bases with no gene match: 2. CDR3 length: 15 residues. In DNA, the CDR3 is TGTGCCAGCAGCGTAGGACAGGGGGCCAACAATGAGCAGTTCTTC. Its protein product is CASSVGQGANNEQFF. The entire variable domain, with the rest obtained from reference TRBV9 and TRBJ2-1, is as follows: DSGVTQTPKHLITATGQRVTLRCSPRSGDLSVYWYQQSLDQGLQFLIQYYNGEERAKGNILERFSAQQFPDLHSELNLSSLELGDSALYFCASSVGQGANNEQFFGPGTRLTVL.

This clone has a single count. V usage is TRBV6-5 and J usage is TRBJ2-7; 7 bases agree with TRBD2. Germline CDR1 MNHEY, CDR2 SVGAGI. The CDR3 loop spans 15 amino acids. V lost 0 bases and J lost 2; bases outside the gene matches: 4. The CDR3 spells CASSYSASGAYEQYF. CDR3 DNA: TGTGCCAGCAGTTACTCGGCTAGCGGTGCCTACGAGCAGTACTTC.

The CDR3: CASSPDRIQGNYGYTF. CDR3 nucleotides: TGCGCCAGCAGCCCGGACCGGATACAGGGTAACTATGGCTACACCTTC. The V gene is TRBV5-1, the J gene TRBJ1-2, with D perhaps TRBD1 (6 bases). Germline V lookup: CDR1 SGHRS, CDR2 YFSETQ. The V end was cut by 4 bases, the J end by 1 base, with 17 bases between. This CDR3 spans 16 amino acids.

This clone was seen a few times. The chain uses TRBV27 and TRBJ2-7; 9 nucleotides match TRBD1. V lost 5 bases to trimming and J lost 7 bases; unmatched junction nucleotides: 15. This CDR3 has 16 amino acids. Germline V gene data show CDR1 as MNHEY and CDR2 as SMNVEV (reference sequence). This CDR3 reads CASSHRTGQGLIEQYF. CDR3 DNA sequence: TGTGCCAGCAGTCACCGCACGGGACAGGGCCTGATTGAGCAGTACTTC.

This chain connects TRBV9 to TRBJ1-3; 8 nucleotides agree with TRBD1. The CDR3 runs to 17 residues. V shed 1 base and J 4 bases; nucleotides not matched to a gene: 10. CDR1 is SGDLS, CDR2 YYNGEE, per germline. CDR3 residues: CASSVTDRALSGNTIYF. Written as DNA, the CDR3 is TGTGCCAGCAGCGTAACGGACAGGGCCCTTTCAGGAAACACCATATATTTT.

The gene calls are TRBV18 and TRBJ2-5; 10 bases line up with TRBD2. The germline V gene encodes CDR1 KGHSH and CDR2 LQKENI. The ends lost 1 base at V and 2 bases at J; junction bases unmatched: 4. The CDR3 sequence is 16 residues long. CDR3 coding DNA: TGTGCCAGCTCACCACTGGGACTAGCGAATCAAGAGACCCAGTACTTC. This codes for CASSPLGLANQETQYF. Full variable domain (remainder filled in from reference TRBV18 and TRBJ2-5): NAGVMQNPRHLVRRRGQEARLRCSPMKGHSHVYWYRQLPEEGLKFMVYLQKENIIDESGMPKERFSAEFPKEGPSILRIQQVVRGDSAAYFCASSPLGLANQETQYFGPGTRLLVL.